These 26 T cell receptor beta chains were all obtained from the same sample, sequenced in a study of OX40 agonist ivuxolimab in advanced cancers. Produced via immunoSEQ multiplex PCR; TCRdb's table is partial and in-frame only. The repertoire holds about 29,000 clones, with 80% to 95% as singletons. The source material was CD4+ or CD8+ T cells sorted from blood, sampled in a trial of the OX40 agonist ivuxolimab. These receptors were obtained from an adult with an advanced solid tumor such as melanoma, head and neck, liver or kidney cancer.

The V call is TRBV6-5, the J call TRBJ1-2; TRBD1 agrees at 7 bases. CDR1 is MNHEY and CDR2 is SVGAGI in the germline V gene. The CDR3 spans 15 residues. The V gene end was trimmed by 2 bases and the J gene end by 3 bases; junction bases not matched to a gene: 6. The CDR3 nucleotides read TGTGCCAGCAGTTACATATCAGGGGGGCACTATGGCTACACCTTC. It specifies CASSYISGGHYGYTF.

The chain uses TRBV18 and TRBJ1-2; 7 positions agree with TRBD1. V trimming: 5 bases; J trimming: 4 bases; junction bases outside the gene matches: 10. The CDR3 has 15 residues. The germline V gene encodes CDR1 KGHSH and CDR2 LQKENI. The CDR3, as DNA: TGTGCCAGCTCAAGCCCCTTGGGGGACAGCTATGGCTACACCTTC. Encoded protein: CASSSPLGDSYGYTF. The variable domain in full, completed from reference TRBV18 and TRBJ1-2, reads NAGVMQNPRHLVRRRGQEARLRCSPMKGHSHVYWYRQLPEEGLKFMVYLQKENIIDESGMPKERFSAEFPKEGPSILRIQQVVRGDSAAYFCASSSPLGDSYGYTFGSGTRLTVV.

The rearrangement uses TRBV5-4 and TRBJ1-3; the D gene is possibly TRBD1 (5 bases). From germline, CDR1 is SGHNT and CDR2 YYREEE (reference sequence). V dropped 4 bases and J dropped 2 bases, with 13 bases sitting between them. This CDR3 comprises 15 residues. The CDR3 protein is CASSADSNPGNTIYF. DNA for the CDR3: TGTGCCAGCAGCGCAGACAGTAACCCTGGAAACACCATATATTTT. The whole variable domain, remainder taken from reference TRBV5-4 and TRBJ1-3, is ETGVTQSPTHLIKTRGQQVTLRCSSQSGHNTVSWYQQALGQGPQFIFQYYREEENGRGNFPPRFSGLQFPNYSSELNVNALELDDSALYLCASSADSNPGNTIYFGEGSWLTVV.

The V gene is TRBV27, the J gene TRBJ1-3; the D is unclear. CDR3 size: 13 residues. The V gene's germline CDR1 is MNHEY and CDR2 SMNVEV (reference sequence). Trimming stripped 6 bases from V and 4 bases from J, with 10 bases between. In nucleotides, the CDR3 is TGTGCCAGCAGGGGCGGGAGGGGAAACACCATATATTTT. This codes for CASRGGRGNTIYF.

This clone was detected once. This sequence joins TRBV6-6 and TRBJ2-2, with unresolved D. With 5 bases removed from V and 2 bases from J, the gap between germline ends came to 9 bases. This CDR3 comprises 14 residues. Germline V lookup: CDR1 MNHNY, CDR2 SVGAGI (reference sequence). CDR3 in amino acids: CASSPVLNTGELFF. The CDR3 DNA reads TGTGCCAGCAGTCCTGTCTTAAACACCGGGGAGCTGTTTTTT.

V is TRBV2 and J is TRBJ2-7; 8 nucleotides match TRBD1. The V segment lost 5 bases and the J segment 7 bases; nucleotides outside the gene matches: 13. Per the germline V gene, CDR1 is SNHLY and CDR2 is FYNNEI. The CDR3 contains 15 residues. The CDR3, as DNA: TGTGCCAGCAGTAACCTAGGCAGGGGGCTGGATGAGCAGTACTTC. Residues: CASSNLGRGLDEQYF.

This clone has a handful of counts. The chain links TRBV14 to TRBJ2-5; D may be TRBD2 (5 bases). Deletions cut 4 bases from V and 1 base from J, with 7 bases between. CDR1 and CDR2 from the germline V gene are SGHDN and FVKESK. The length of the CDR3 is 13 residues. For the CDR3, the DNA is TGTGCCAGCAGCCCACGGGGCCAAGAGACCCAGTACTTC. The encoded protein is CASSPRGQETQYF.

This clone was detected only once. The CDR3 DNA is TGTGCCAGCAGCTTGGGGGCCCCTTCTATGGTTTACACCTTC. This codes for CASSLGAPSMVYTF. V usage is TRBV13 and J usage is TRBJ1-2, with D perhaps matching TRBD1 (6 bases). Germline V gene lookup returns CDR1 PRHDT and CDR2 FYEKMQ (reference sequence). This CDR3 is built from 14 residues. V was shortened by 3 bases and J by 11 bases, with 19 bases between the two germline ends.

This chain uses TRBV18 with TRBJ1-3; D is uncertain. This CDR3 comprises 13 residues. Germline V gene lookup returns CDR1 KGHSH and CDR2 LQKENI. Trimming stripped 6 bases from V and 0 bases from J, with 6 bases between. CDR3 residues: CASSFGSGNTIYF. In nucleotides, the CDR3 is TGTGCCAGCTCCTTCGGCTCTGGAAACACCATATATTTT.

The V gene is TRBV30, the J gene TRBJ1-4; TRBD1 is a possible D gene (5 bases). The CDR3 sequence is 13 residues long. V lost 6 bases and J 6 bases, leaving 14 bases between the germline ends. CDR1 and CDR2 (germline): GTSNPN, SVGIG (reference sequence). CDR3 sequence (DNA): TGTGCCTGCGAGGGACTGAGAGATGAAAAACTGTTTTTT. The encoded protein is CACEGLRDEKLFF.

The V and J genes are TRBV6-5 and TRBJ2-5; D remains unclear. Germline loops: CDR1 MNHEY, CDR2 SVGAGI. The germline V and J ends were trimmed by 7 bases and 1 base, with 10 bases remaining between them. This CDR3 has 13 residues. As DNA, the CDR3 is TGTGCCAGCACCCCTCACCTCCAAGAGACCCAGTACTTC. This encodes CASTPHLQETQYF.

The chain is built from TRBV6-5 and TRBJ2-1, with D perhaps given as TRBD1 or TRBD2 (5 bases each). The CDR3 covers 13 residues. Deletions cut 3 bases from V and 9 bases from J, with 12 bases between. The germline V gene has CDR1 MNHEY and CDR2 SVGAGI. The chain's CDR3 is CASSYSTRGEQFF. The DNA for the CDR3 is TGTGCCAGCAGTTATTCCACTAGGGGTGAGCAGTTCTTC.

This clone came up a few times. V and J are TRBV11-3 and TRBJ2-5; tentatively, D is TRBD1 (6 bases). V lost 5 bases and J 5 bases, leaving 9 bases between the germline ends. CDR3 size: 12 residues. Germline CDR1 is SGHNT and CDR2 is YENEEA. The CDR3 DNA follows: TGTGCCAGCAGCCCTACAGGGGAGACCCAGTACTTC. This translates into CASSPTGETQYF.

This clone was observed a single time. The CDR3 reads CSVLSMDSYEQYF. CDR3 in DNA: TGCAGCGTCCTGTCCATGGACAGTTACGAGCAGTACTTC. V and J are TRBV29-1 and TRBJ2-7, with D possibly matching TRBD1 (6 bases). Germline V gene lookup returns CDR1 SQVTM and CDR2 ANQGSEA. The CDR3 loop spans 13 amino acids. V lost 6 bases and J lost 4, with 16 bases in between.

V usage is TRBV11-2 and J usage is TRBJ2-1, with D possibly TRBD2 on 6 matching bases. Per the germline V gene, CDR1 is SGHAT and CDR2 is FQNNGV. The V gene lost 5 bases and the J gene lost 0 bases, with 11 bases spanning the gap. The CDR3 sequence is 15 residues long. The CDR3 DNA is TGTGCCAGCAGCCCCGGACTAAGCTCCTACAATGAGCAGTTCTTC. Encoded protein: CASSPGLSSYNEQFF.

V gene TRBV4-1 combines with J gene TRBJ1-1; a weak D match, TRBD1 (5 bases). The CDR3 totals 17 residues. CDR1 is MGHRA, CDR2 YSYEKL, per germline. Trimming pared 1 base from V and 4 bases from J, leaving 19 bases between. Here the CDR3 reads CASSQAPAGRGGTEAFF. DNA of the CDR3: TGCGCCAGCAGCCAAGCTCCGGCAGGGCGGGGGGGCACTGAAGCTTTCTTT.

This clone was picked up one time. The V gene is TRBV9, the J gene TRBJ2-1; possibly TRBD1 for D (6 bases). Trimming left V 3 bases short and J 5 bases short, with 18 bases between. Germline V gene sequence: CDR1 SGDLS, CDR2 YYNGEE. This CDR3 contains 16 residues. The CDR3 DNA is TGTGCCAGCAGCGACAGGACAGCAAAAACACACAATGAGCAGTTCTTC. Amino acids: CASSDRTAKTHNEQFF.

This chain joins TRBV19 and TRBJ2-5; D is possibly TRBD1 (6 bases). Germline V CDR1 and CDR2: LNHDA, SQIVND (reference sequence). Trimming pared 9 bases from V and 4 bases from J, leaving 27 bases between. This CDR3 contains 17 residues. CDR3 in amino acids: CARRTGTHKFGIETQYF. The CDR3 DNA sequence: TGTGCCAGAAGAACCGGGACACACAAATTTGGGATAGAGACCCAGTACTTC. The variable domain in full, with the rest retrieved from reference TRBV19 and TRBJ2-5, is DGGITQSPKYLFRKEGQNVTLSCEQNLNHDAMYWYRQDPGQGLRLIYYSQIVNDFQKGDIAEGYSVSREKKESFPLTVTSAQKNPTAFYLCARRTGTHKFGIETQYFGPGTRLLVL.

The CDR3 loop is CASSYAGEFDEQYF. CDR3 bases: TGTGCCAGCAGTTACGCGGGGGAGTTCGACGAGCAGTACTTC. The chain is built from TRBV6-5 and TRBJ2-7; 7 bases are shared with TRBD2. Looked up from germline, CDR1 is MNHEY and CDR2 is SVGAGI. The V gene end was trimmed by 2 bases and the J gene end by 5 bases; junction bases not matched to a gene: 6. The CDR3 has 14 residues.

Turning to this clone: The junction and the germline gene differ at one end; a read error may be behind it. The sample holds other DNA sequences that translate to the same CDR3. This rearrangement joins TRBV15 to TRBJ2-5; no definite D call. CDR3 length: 15 amino acids. Germline CDR1 reads LNHNV; CDR2 reads YYDKDF (reference sequence). The CDR3 nucleotides are TGTGCCACTAGCAGAGAGCGTTACAGTAGGGAGACCCAGTACTTC. This translates into CATSRERYSRETQYF.

The chain employs TRBV4-1 and TRBJ1-1; 7 positions match TRBD1. Per germline, CDR1 MGHRA and CDR2 YSYEKL. Losses at the gene ends were 3 bases for V and 0 bases for J; bases not matched to a gene: 4. The CDR3 is 15 residues long. The CDR3 spells CASSHKTGVNTEAFF. The CDR3 nucleotides are TGCGCCAGCAGCCACAAAACAGGGGTGAACACTGAAGCTTTCTTT.

V and J are TRBV10-3 and TRBJ1-1; TRBD1 agrees at 9 bases. The germline CDR1 and CDR2 sequences are ENHRY and SYGVKD. The CDR3 spans 13 residues. V shed 4 bases, J shed 3 bases, and the junction held 0 bases outside the gene matches. CDR3 DNA sequence: TGTGCCATCAGTGGACAGGGGGACACTGAAGCTTTCTTT. Translating gives CAISGQGDTEAFF.

V is TRBV27 and J is TRBJ2-1; no firm D call. The CDR3 spans 14 residues. Trimming took off 0 bases at V and 3 bases at J, with 6 bases between the two ends. Germline V gene lookup returns CDR1 MNHEY and CDR2 SMNVEV (reference sequence). CDR3 nucleotides: TGTGCCAGCAGTTTATCGCTAGACTACAATGAGCAGTTCTTC. As protein: CASSLSLDYNEQFF.

The table lists this clone with a few counts. The chain recombines TRBV11-2 with TRBJ1-5; D unresolved. The CDR3 runs to 12 residues. The germline V gene encodes CDR1 SGHAT and CDR2 FQNNGV. Trimming left V 5 bases short and J 9 bases short, with 11 bases between. The CDR3 reads CASSHLNSPQHF. The CDR3, as DNA: TGTGCCAGCAGCCACCTCAATTCGCCCCAGCATTTT. The variable domain in full, with the rest retrieved from reference TRBV11-2 and TRBJ1-5, is EAGVAQSPRYKIIEKRQSVAFWCNPISGHATLYWYQQILGQGPKLLIQFQNNGVVDDSQLPKDRFSAERLKGVDSTLKIQPAKLEDSAVYLCASSHLNSPQHFGDGTRLSIL.

This clone was recorded once. The CDR3 region has the DNA TGTGCCAGCAGGGCCCGAGGGCTGACTGAAGCTTTCTTT. It specifies CASRARGLTEAFF. The V and J genes are TRBV27 and TRBJ1-1, with no clear D. CDR3 size: 13 residues. Germline V gene lookup returns CDR1 MNHEY and CDR2 SMNVEV (reference sequence). The V end lost 6 bases, the J end lost 5 bases, and 13 bases lay between the germline ends.

The DNA for the CDR3 is TGTGCCAGCAGTGCTAGGACAGGGTTGTCCTACAATGAGCAGTTCTTC. Translation: CASSARTGLSYNEQFF. The J gene is TRBJ2-1, the V gene TRBV6-1; 8 bases line up with TRBD1. Germline values: CDR1 MNHNS, CDR2 SASEGT. The J segment lost 1 base and the V segment lost 4 bases, leaving 6 bases of the junction unmatched. The CDR3 is made up of 16 amino acids.